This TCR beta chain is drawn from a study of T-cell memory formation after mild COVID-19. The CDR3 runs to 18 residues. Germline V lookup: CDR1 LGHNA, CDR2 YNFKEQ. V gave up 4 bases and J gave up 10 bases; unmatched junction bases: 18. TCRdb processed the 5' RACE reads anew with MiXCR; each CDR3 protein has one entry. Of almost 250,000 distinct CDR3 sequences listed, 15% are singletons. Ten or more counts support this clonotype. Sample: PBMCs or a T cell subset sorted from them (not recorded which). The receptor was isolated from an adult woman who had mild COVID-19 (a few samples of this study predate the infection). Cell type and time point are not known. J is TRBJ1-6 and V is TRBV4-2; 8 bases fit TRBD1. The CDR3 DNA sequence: TGTGCCAGCAGCCCGGACAGGGTAATTGCTGTGGTAAAATCACCCCTCCACTTT. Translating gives CASSPDRVIAVVKSPLHF.